Included here is one T cell receptor beta chain sequence, with context. There are 14 residues in the CDR3. Germline trimming cut 3 bases from V and 2 bases from J; bases unmatched to any gene: 2. Germline V gives CDR1 SNHLY, CDR2 FYNNEI. This entry is derived from a study of T cell responses to AZD1222 COVID-19 vaccine. The table came from immunoSEQ multiplex PCR; TCRdb's copy has only in-frame clones and leaves some out. The data hold 95,000 to 100,000 clones, with over 75% observed a single time. This material consisted of peripheral blood, taken 28 days after the second AZD1222 dose. The clonotype comes from an adult who received the AZD1222 COVID-19 vaccine. The genes are TRBV2 and TRBJ2-7; 9 bases are shared with TRBD1. The DNA of the CDR3 is TGTGCCAGCAGTGACGGGACAGGGCCCTACGAGCAGTACTTC. Its translation is CASSDGTGPYEQYF.